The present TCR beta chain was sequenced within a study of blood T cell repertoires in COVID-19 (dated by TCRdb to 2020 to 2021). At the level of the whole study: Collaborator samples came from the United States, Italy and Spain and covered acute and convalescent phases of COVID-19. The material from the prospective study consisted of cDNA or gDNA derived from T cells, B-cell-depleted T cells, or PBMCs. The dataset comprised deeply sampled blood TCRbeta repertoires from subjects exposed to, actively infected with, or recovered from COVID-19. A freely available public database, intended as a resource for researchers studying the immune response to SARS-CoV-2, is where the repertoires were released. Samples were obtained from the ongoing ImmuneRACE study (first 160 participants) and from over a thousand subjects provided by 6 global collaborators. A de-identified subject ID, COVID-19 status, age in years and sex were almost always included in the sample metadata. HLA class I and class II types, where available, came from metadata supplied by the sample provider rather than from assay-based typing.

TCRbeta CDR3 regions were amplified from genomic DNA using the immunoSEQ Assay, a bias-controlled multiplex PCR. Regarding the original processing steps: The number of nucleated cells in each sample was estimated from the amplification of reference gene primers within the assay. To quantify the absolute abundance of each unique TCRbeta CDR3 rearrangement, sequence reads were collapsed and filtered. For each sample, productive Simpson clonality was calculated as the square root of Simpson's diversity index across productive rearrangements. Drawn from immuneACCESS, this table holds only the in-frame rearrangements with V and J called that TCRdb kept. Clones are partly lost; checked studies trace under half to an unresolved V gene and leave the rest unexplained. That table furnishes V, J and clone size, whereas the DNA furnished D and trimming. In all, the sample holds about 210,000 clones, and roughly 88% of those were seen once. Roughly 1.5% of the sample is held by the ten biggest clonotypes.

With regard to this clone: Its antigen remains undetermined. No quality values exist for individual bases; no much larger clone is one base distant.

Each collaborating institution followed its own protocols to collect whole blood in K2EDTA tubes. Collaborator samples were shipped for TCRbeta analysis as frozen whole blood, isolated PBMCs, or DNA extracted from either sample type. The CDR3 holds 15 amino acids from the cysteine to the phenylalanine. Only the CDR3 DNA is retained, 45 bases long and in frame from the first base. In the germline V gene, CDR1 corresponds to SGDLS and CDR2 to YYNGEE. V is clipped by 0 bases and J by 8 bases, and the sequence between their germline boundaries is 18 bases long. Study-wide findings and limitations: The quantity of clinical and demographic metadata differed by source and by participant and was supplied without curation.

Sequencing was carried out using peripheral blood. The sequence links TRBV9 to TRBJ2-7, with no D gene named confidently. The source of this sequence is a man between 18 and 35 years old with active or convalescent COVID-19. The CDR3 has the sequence CASSVDSRQTLKQYF. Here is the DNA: TGTGCCAGCAGCGTAGACAGCAGGCAGACGCTCAAGCAGTACTTC.